The 32 T cell receptor beta chains given below trace back to one sample, sequenced in a study of T-cell reconstitution after alpha-beta-depleted transplantation in children. Using unique molecular identifiers, the investigators prepared the TCRbeta library. TCRdb redid the calling of the PCR reads with MiXCR, one entry per CDR3 protein. The sample has some 500,000 distinct CDR3 sequences, around 16% seen once; the top ten hold 3.3%. This material consisted of PBMCs from the stem cell graft donor, taken from the stem cell graft. All receptors come from a human donor who donated a stem cell graft to a child with acute lymphoblastic leukemia.

This clonotype was recorded a few times. V and J are TRBV27 and TRBJ1-5; 8 nucleotides line up with TRBD1. Germline assignment: CDR1 MNHEY and CDR2 SMNVEV (reference sequence). The CDR3 sequence is 16 residues long. Trimming took 6 bases from V and 6 from J; bases not matched to a gene: 13. The CDR3 reads CASRLAGQAHGQPQHF. In DNA form, the CDR3 reads TGTGCCAGCAGGCTGGCGGGACAGGCCCACGGTCAGCCCCAGCATTTT.

The table lists this clonotype with a few counts. This chain joins TRBV20-1 and TRBJ1-2; D may be TRBD1 (6 bases). Trimming removed 0 bases from V and 8 bases from J, with 16 bases in between. The CDR3 is 14 amino acids. Germline V gene sequence: CDR1 DFQATT, CDR2 SNEGSKA (reference sequence). Here the CDR3 reads CSAREQGRAEGYTF. CDR3 sequence (DNA): TGCAGTGCTAGAGAACAGGGCCGCGCGGAAGGCTACACCTTC.

In this sample, this clonotype turned up a few times. The gene calls are TRBV20-1 and TRBJ1-6; no clear D. V lost 4 bases and J lost 10, with 14 bases in between. Looked up from germline, CDR1 is DFQATT and CDR2 is SNEGSKA (reference sequence). The CDR3 is 13 residues long. As DNA, the CDR3 is TGCAGTGCTACCATTTTTTACGGGTCACCCCTCCACTTT. It is translated as CSATIFYGSPLHF.

Only a few counts were recorded for this clonotype. V is TRBV6-1 and J is TRBJ1-1; D unresolved. Germline V gene lookup returns CDR1 MNHNS and CDR2 SASEGT. Trimming took 3 bases from V and 4 from J, leaving 3 bases between them. The CDR3 length is 11 residues. The CDR3 DNA reads as TGTGCCAGCAGTGACGGCACTGAAGCTTTCTTT. It is translated as CASSDGTEAFF.

This sequence joins TRBV12-3 or TRBV12-4 and TRBJ2-1; TRBD2 matches at 11 bases. After removal of 2 bases from V and 7 bases from J, the junction contained 7 bases not matched to a gene. This CDR3 spans 16 amino acids. The CDR3 nucleotides read TGTGCCAGCAGTTTAACCCTAGCGGGAGGAAAAAATGAGCAGTTCTTC. Translated: CASSLTLAGGKNEQFF.

This clonotype turned up a few times. The chain recombines TRBV11-2 with TRBJ2-7; 7 bases are a match to TRBD1. Losses at the gene ends were 4 bases for V and 4 bases for J; bases not matched to a gene: 10. CDR1 and CDR2 from the germline V gene are SGHAT and FQNNGV. The CDR3 runs to 15 residues. Here the CDR3 DNA reads TGTGCCAGCAGCTCGGCCGGGCAGGGGGTATACGAGCAGTACTTC. Protein product: CASSSAGQGVYEQYF.

This rearrangement joins TRBV5-1 to TRBJ1-2; a possible D gene is TRBD1 (5 bases). The ends were cut back, 7 bases at V and 12 bases at J, with 25 bases in the middle. The CDR3 sequence is 14 residues long. Germline V gives CDR1 SGHRS, CDR2 YFSETQ. Here the CDR3 DNA reads TGCGCCAGCGGGGCCGGGATCCAACTTTCGGGCGACACCTTC. This translates into CASGAGIQLSGDTF.

This clonotype was recorded a few times. The V call is TRBV12-3 or TRBV12-4, the J call TRBJ1-5; D is unresolved. V gave up 6 bases and J gave up 7 bases, with 13 bases separating them. CDR3 length: 13 amino acids. CDR3 region: CASSQSGYQPQHF. For the CDR3, the DNA is TGTGCCAGCAGCCAATCTGGGTACCAGCCCCAGCATTTT.

This clonotype was observed a few times. The gene calls are TRBV3-1 and TRBJ1-1; the D is unclear. Germline CDR1 LGHDT, CDR2 YNNKEL (reference sequence). The V and J ends lost 1 base and 7 bases respectively, with 13 bases between them. The CDR3 sequence is 14 residues long. The CDR3 protein is CASSQVLGMGEAFF. CDR3 DNA: TGTGCCAGCAGCCAAGTTCTGGGGATGGGTGAAGCTTTCTTT.

A few counts support this clonotype. V is TRBV19 and J is TRBJ2-3; D is uncertain. Per the germline V gene, CDR1 is LNHDA and CDR2 is SQIVND (reference sequence). V lost 1 base and J 6 bases, leaving 17 bases between the germline ends. CDR3 length equals 16 residues. CDR3 sequence (DNA): TGTGCCAGTAGTATAGCTTACACAGACCTCCCCGATACGCAGTATTTT. It codes for CASSIAYTDLPDTQYF.

The V call is TRBV24-1, the J call TRBJ2-1; D uncertain. CDR1 is KGHDR, CDR2 SFDVKD, per germline. V gave up 3 bases and J gave up 6 bases, with 8 bases separating them. CDR3 length: 13 amino acids. The CDR3 sequence: CATSDPWVNEQFF. CDR3 nucleotide sequence: TGTGCCACCAGTGATCCTTGGGTCAATGAGCAGTTCTTC.

V gene TRBV29-1 combines with J gene TRBJ2-1; 10 bases fit TRBD2. Per the germline V gene, CDR1 is SQVTM and CDR2 is ANQGSEA. V dropped 7 bases and J dropped 4; count of bases not matched to a gene: 7. The CDR3 totals 14 residues. In nucleotides, the CDR3 is TGCAGCGCCCGCACTAGCGGGGCTTACAATGAGCAGTTCTTC. This codes for CSARTSGAYNEQFF.

V gene TRBV29-1 combines with J gene TRBJ2-1, with 13 bases aligning to TRBD2. Germline V CDR1 and CDR2: SQVTM, ANQGSEA. J gave up 4 bases and V 6 bases, and 9 bases lay outside the gene matches. CDR3 length: 16 amino acids. The CDR3 nucleotides are TGCAGCGTCTCACACGGGACTAGCGGGACTTACAATGAGCAGTTCTTC. Translation gives CSVSHGTSGTYNEQFF.

This clonotype was counted between two and nine times. This chain uses TRBV12-3 or TRBV12-4 with TRBJ2-5; the match to TRBD2 covers 12 bases. CDR3 length: 16 residues. Trimming removed 3 bases from V and 5 bases from J; junction bases left unmatched: 7. CDR3 DNA sequence: TGTGCCAGCAGTTTCCTAGCGGGAGGGCCAGAGGAGACCCAGTACTTC. Translated: CASSFLAGGPEETQYF.

There are a few counts of this clonotype. This chain uses TRBV5-1 with TRBJ2-1; 7 bases agree with TRBD2. This CDR3 comprises 16 residues. CDR1 and CDR2 from the germline V gene are SGHRS and YFSETQ. The trim removed 0 bases at V and 7 bases at J, leaving 10 bases unmatched. Here the CDR3 DNA reads TGCGCCAGCAGCTTGGTCGCGGGAGAGGGGCTTAATGAGCAGTTCTTC. Encoded protein: CASSLVAGEGLNEQFF.

In regard to this clonotype: A much larger clone sits a single nucleotide away, making a read error possible. V and J are TRBV10-3 and TRBJ2-7; TRBD2 is a possible D gene (5 bases). Germline lookup yields CDR1 ENHRY and CDR2 SYGVKD. The CDR3 spans 15 residues. The CDR3 nucleotides read TGTGCCATCTGTGAAGTTCGGGATGCCTCCTACGAGCAGTACTTC. Its protein product is CAICEVRDASYEQYF.

The rearrangement joins TRBV10-2 to TRBJ1-1; no firm D call. Germline CDR1 WSHSY, CDR2 SAAADI. There are 16 residues in the CDR3. V was cut by 6 bases and J by 0 bases, with 17 bases left in between. The CDR3 sequence: CASRGFEGFMNTEAFF. The CDR3 nucleotides read TGCGCCAGCAGGGGATTTGAGGGATTTATGAACACTGAAGCTTTCTTT.

The rearrangement uses TRBV7-9 and TRBJ1-3, with no clear D. Trimming cost V 2 bases and J 0 bases, with 5 bases left between them. The V gene's germline CDR1 is SEHNR and CDR2 FQNEAQ (reference sequence). The CDR3 extends over 14 amino acids. The DNA for the CDR3 is TGTGCCAGCAGCTTATTGGTCTCTGGAAACACCATATATTTT. Translating gives CASSLLVSGNTIYF.

This clonotype was detected only a few times. Its ends do not fully match the called genes, so a read error is possible. This sequence joins TRBV5-1 and TRBJ2-1; D perhaps matches TRBD2 (6 bases). Germline V CDR1 and CDR2: SGHRS, YFSETQ. This CDR3 is 12 amino acids long. This chain's CDR3 is CASSQLANPGVF. The CDR3 DNA reads TGCGCCAGCAGCCAACTAGCAAATCCCGGGGTCTTC. Complete variable domain (other parts from reference TRBV5-1 and TRBJ2-1): KAGVTQTPRYLIKTRGQQVTLSCSPISGHRSVSWYQQTPGQGLQFLFEYFSETQRNKGNFPGRFSGRQFSNSRSEMNVSTLELGDSALYLCASSQLANPGVFGPGTRLTVL.

This clonotype was observed a handful of times. The chain joins TRBV18 to TRBJ2-1; TRBD1 matches 10 bases. Trimming at V came to 4 bases and at J to 8 bases, leaving 8 bases not matched to a gene. Looked up from germline, CDR1 is KGHSH and CDR2 is LQKENI. The CDR3 totals 15 residues. The DNA for the CDR3 is TGTGCCAGCTCACAAGGGACAGGGGTTTGGGATGAGCAGTTCTTC. Amino acid sequence: CASSQGTGVWDEQFF.

J is TRBJ2-1 and V is TRBV12-3 or TRBV12-4; D tentatively fits TRBD1 or TRBD2 (6 bases each). Trimming took off 5 bases at V and 4 bases at J, with 18 bases between the two ends. The CDR3 covers 16 residues. CDR3 amino acids: CASSPLNRGRYNEQFF. The CDR3 DNA reads as TGTGCCAGCAGTCCGTTAAATCGGGGGCGGTACAATGAGCAGTTCTTC.

The J gene is TRBJ1-2, the V gene TRBV12-3 or TRBV12-4; 7 bases align to TRBD1. The CDR3 consists of 15 residues. The V and J ends lost 1 base and 3 bases, in that order; junction bases with no gene match: 5. The CDR3 nucleotides read TGTGCCAGCAGTTTAGGGGGACAGCGCTACTATGGCTACACCTTC. Amino acid sequence: CASSLGGQRYYGYTF.

This clonotype was seen more than once but under ten times. The chain employs TRBV24-1 and TRBJ1-2, with TRBD1 matching 9 bases. The CDR3 covers 15 residues. CDR1 is KGHDR and CDR2 is SFDVKD in the germline V gene. The V gene end was trimmed by 3 bases and the J gene end by 1 base; junction bases not matched to a gene: 2. This CDR3 is CATSDGTGNNYGYTF. CDR3 nucleotide sequence: TGTGCCACCAGTGATGGGACAGGGAATAACTATGGCTACACCTTC.

This clonotype showed up just a few times. The rearrangement links TRBV7-6 to TRBJ2-1; 8 bases are shared with TRBD2. The CDR3 has 15 residues. Per the germline V gene, CDR1 is SGHVS and CDR2 is FNYEAQ. The V gene end was trimmed by 5 bases and the J gene end by 2 bases; junction bases not matched to a gene: 5. CDR3 in DNA: TGTGCCAGCAGCCAAAGCGGGGGTACCTACAATGAGCAGTTCTTC. It specifies CASSQSGGTYNEQFF. The whole variable domain, remainder taken from reference TRBV7-6 and TRBJ2-1, is GAGVSQSPRYKVTKRGQDVALRCDPISGHVSLYWYRQALGQGPEFLTYFNYEAQQDKSGLPNDRFSAERPEGSISTLTIQRTEQRDSAMYRCASSQSGGTYNEQFFGPGTRLTVL.

This clonotype was seen at least ten times. The chain has TRBV3-1 and TRBJ2-7; D uncertain. Germline CDR1 and CDR2: LGHDT and YNNKEL (reference sequence). This CDR3 is 11 amino acids long. V lost 8 bases and J lost 3, with 8 bases in between. The CDR3 loop is CASGSYYEQYF. The CDR3 coding sequence is TGTGCCAGCGGCTCCTACTACGAGCAGTACTTC.

This clonotype was found a few times. This chain connects TRBV7-2 to TRBJ2-1; 10 positions agree with TRBD2. In germline, CDR1 is SGHTA, CDR2 FQGNSA. Germline trimming cut 5 bases from V and 3 bases from J; bases unmatched to any gene: 7. The CDR3 is made up of 16 amino acids. The CDR3, as DNA: TGTGCCAGCAGCGTCTGGGGGACTAGCGACTACAATGAGCAGTTCTTC. This gives the protein CASSVWGTSDYNEQFF. The complete variable domain, with remaining parts taken from reference TRBV7-2 and TRBJ2-1, reads GAGVSQSPSNKVTEKGKDVELRCDPISGHTALYWYRQSLGQGLEFLIYFQGNSAPDKSGLPSDRFSAERTGGSVSTLTIQRTQQEDSAVYLCASSVWGTSDYNEQFFGPGTRLTVL.

The rearrangement joins TRBV5-1 to TRBJ2-1; D is undetermined. This CDR3 region has 13 residues. Germline V gives CDR1 SGHRS, CDR2 YFSETQ. V gave up 4 bases and J gave up 3 bases, with 8 bases separating them. DNA for the CDR3: TGCGCCAGCAGCGCCCCGGGCTACAATGAGCAGTTCTTC. It specifies CASSAPGYNEQFF.

This clonotype has more than one count but fewer than ten. The rearrangement joins TRBV20-1 to TRBJ2-1, with D possibly matching TRBD2 (6 bases). This CDR3 spans 12 amino acids. CDR1 is DFQATT, CDR2 SNEGSKA, per germline (reference sequence). V gave up 6 bases and J gave up 8 bases, with 14 bases separating them. CDR3 protein: CSAPEGGHEQFF. The CDR3 DNA is TGCAGTGCCCCCGAGGGAGGCCATGAGCAGTTCTTC.

This clonotype showed up many times. The chain carries TRBV11-3 and TRBJ2-2, with TRBD1 as a possible D gene (6 bases). V lost 0 bases and J lost 5, with 10 bases in between. Germline-derived CDR1 and CDR2 are SGHNT and YENEEA. This CDR3 has 15 residues. The chain's CDR3 is CASSLEGTMTGELFF. For the CDR3, the DNA is TGTGCCAGCAGCTTAGAAGGGACAATGACCGGGGAGCTGTTTTTT.

This clonotype occurred a few times. The V gene is TRBV12-3 or TRBV12-4, the J gene TRBJ2-1, with 11 bases aligning to TRBD2. J gave up 6 bases and V 0 bases, and 1 base lay outside the gene matches. This CDR3 is 15 amino acids long. CDR3 sequence (DNA): TGTGCCAGCAGTTTAGCCACTAGCGGGAGCAATGAGCAGTTCTTC. This sequence encodes CASSLATSGSNEQFF.

This sequence joins TRBV20-1 and TRBJ2-7; unclear D gene. Germline V gene data show CDR1 as DFQATT and CDR2 as SNEGSKA (reference sequence). The CDR3 is made up of 13 amino acids. V was shortened by 4 bases and J by 0 bases, with 10 bases between the two germline ends. CDR3 bases: TGCAGTGCTACCGGGCATTACTCCTACGAGCAGTACTTC. This encodes CSATGHYSYEQYF.

This clonotype was recorded once. V usage is TRBV3-1 and J usage is TRBJ2-3; no clear D gene. The CDR3 runs to 15 residues. The germline CDR1 and CDR2 sequences are LGHDT and YNNKEL (reference sequence). Trimming took 10 bases from V and 2 from J, leaving 19 bases between them. The CDR3 loop is CAICHRGSPTDTQYF. The DNA for the CDR3 is TGTGCCATCTGCCACCGAGGCTCCCCCACAGATACGCAGTATTTT.